This TCR beta chain was identified in a study of blood T cell repertoires in COVID-19. Study-level information: Whether acute or convalescent, the COVID-19 samples came from the United States, Italy and Spain. Nucleic acid was either cDNA or gDNA, and it came from T cells, B-cell-depleted T cells, or PBMCs.

In the study's own analysis: Amplification of reference gene primers provided the estimated nucleated cell counts. The repertoire was sequenced with immunoSEQ multiplex PCR; TCRdb's copy has only in-frame clones and lacks some. That table furnishes V, J and clone size, whereas the DNA furnished D and trimming. Of about 9,000 clones in the sample, less than 90% were seen once. The specimen sequenced was peripheral blood. The receptor was derived from a human donor in a cohort sampled during active COVID-19.

The CDR3 loop is CSSGKNTEAFF. As DNA, the CDR3 is TGCAGTTCGGGGAAAAACACTGAAGCTTTCTTT. The rearrangement uses TRBV20-1 and TRBJ1-1, with D unresolved. The CDR3 runs 11 residues. Germline loops: CDR1 DFQATT, CDR2 SNEGSKA (reference sequence). Trimming left V 8 bases short and J 2 bases short, with 9 bases between.